This T cell receptor (beta chain) was identified during a study of blood T cell repertoires in COVID-19. Study information: Sample material is recorded as cDNA or gDNA derived from T cells, B-cell-depleted T cells, or PBMCs.

This table comes from immunoSEQ multiplex PCR, and its TCRdb copy is limited to in-frame clones, with some not included. The repertoire consists of roughly 160,000 clones, with about four fifths occurring once and the leading ten covering less than 3.5%. The CDR3 length is 15 residues. The germline V gene has CDR1 SGHDT and CDR2 YYEEEE. The V and J ends lost 2 bases and 7 bases, in that order; junction bases with no gene match: 8. Sequences were obtained from peripheral blood. The clonotype comes from a woman aged 80 or over with COVID-19, enrolled during active disease. The chain combines TRBV5-6 with TRBJ2-1; 8 nucleotides agree with TRBD2. As DNA, the CDR3 is TGTGCCAGCAGCTTTCCGGGAGGGCCTCTGAATGAGCAGTTCTTC. It is translated as CASSFPGGPLNEQFF.